This T cell receptor beta chain was captured in a study of control samples from healthy donors and cancer patients. Germline CDR1 reads SGHRS; CDR2 reads YFSETQ. Trimming cost V 6 bases and J 5 bases; bases outside gene matches: 8. The CDR3 has 14 amino acids. TCRdb's copy holds only in-frame clones and misses some; the assay was immunoSEQ multiplex PCR. The data show about 150,000 clones, about 94% seen once. The origin of this receptor is a man in his forties or fifties in good health. V gene TRBV5-1 combines with J gene TRBJ2-5; TRBD1 matches at 9 bases. Input material: blood. The CDR3 sequence: CASTIQGAGETQYF. As DNA, the CDR3 is TGCGCCAGCACGATACAGGGGGCCGGGGAGACCCAGTACTTC.